This T cell receptor (beta chain) was identified in a study of blood T cells in healthy people across ages. PCR was performed a second time for roughly 7 to 12 cycles using a sample-barcoded 5' primer and a J-beta primer mix. Researchers report that a template-switch adaptor with 12 random nucleotides tagged each cDNA molecule. MiXCR was run by TCRdb on the 5' RACE reads, yielding one entry per CDR3 protein. Found here are some 930,000 distinct CDR3 sequences, under 35% of them singletons; the top ten hold roughly a tenth. The junction had 3 bases not matched to a gene; V was cut back by 0 bases and J by 5 bases. The CDR3 covers 14 residues. CDR1 and CDR2 (germline): KGHSH, LQKENI. This clonotype was found a few times. This same sample was also part of a study on T cells of mothers and their children. As reported in that work: According to the study, all extracted RNA entered cDNA synthesis at around 1.4 ug per 15 ul. Each mother gave over 9.5 million TCR beta CDR3 reads; each child, around 2.8 million. Compared with unrelated pairs, related mother-child pairs had slightly higher, non-significant overlap.

The source is a woman aged 40 to 50 in good health. The chain joins TRBV18 to TRBJ2-5; 7 bases map to TRBD1. The specimen sequenced was blood. The CDR3 DNA follows: TGTGCCAGCTCACCACCGACAGGGCCCGAGACCCAGTACTTC. This sequence encodes CASSPPTGPETQYF.